The sample holds a few counts of the clone carrying this TCR beta chain. A read error may account for a junction end that differs from germline. TCRdb reanalysed the RT-PCR reads using MiXCR and keeps one entry per CDR3 protein. The sample holds approximately 170,000 distinct CDR3 sequences, roughly 22% seen once. The CDR3 length is 12 residues. This sample is drawn from a study of patients and donors after allogeneic stem cell transplantation. The sequencing input was blood, either unsorted or a sorted T cell fraction (not recorded which). The clonotype originates from a human donor who was either an allogeneic HSCT recipient or a stem cell or donor lymphocyte infusion donor (not recorded which). It is not recorded whose cells these are; they may come from a transplant donor. The chain couples TRBV12-3 or TRBV12-4 to TRBJ1-1; 7 bases are a match to TRBD1. The CDR3 here is CASTLPGQPDEF. In DNA form, the CDR3 reads TGTGCCAGCACCTTACCGGGACAGCCAGACGAATTT.